This T cell receptor (beta chain) was sequenced in a study of T-cell reconstitution after alpha-beta-depleted transplantation in children. Ten or more counts support this clonotype. Researchers prepared the TCRbeta library using unique molecular identifiers, the study reports. TCRdb independently ran MiXCR on the PCR reads; one entry per CDR3 protein. The repertoire has 200,000 to 300,000 distinct CDR3 sequences, approximately 12% of them found once; the top ten carry around 2.8%. The sequence came from a human donor who donated a stem cell graft to a child with acute lymphoblastic leukemia. This sample comprised PBMCs from the stem cell graft donor, obtained from the stem cell graft.

CDR3 residues: CASSQGLAEVYEQYF. The CDR3 coding sequence is TGTGCCAGCAGCCAGGGACTAGCGGAAGTCTACGAGCAGTACTTC. This chain joins TRBV3-1 and TRBJ2-7, with 11 bases identical to TRBD2. Per the germline V gene, CDR1 is LGHDT and CDR2 is YNNKEL (reference sequence). The CDR3 covers 15 residues. V shed 3 bases, J shed 3 bases, and the junction held 4 bases outside the gene matches.